This passage covers 25 T cell receptor beta chains from one sample sequenced in a study of spatial heterogeneity in lung cancer. TCRdb passed the 5' RACE reads through MiXCR, listing each CDR3 protein once. Of more than 60,000 distinct CDR3 sequences in the sample, around 7.8% are singletons; the top ten hold roughly 6.4%. Time point defined: sample taken at primary tumor resection. Sequenced here: PBMCs, sampled at surgery. These receptors all come from a male donor with early-stage non-small cell lung cancer.

V usage is TRBV6-1 and J usage is TRBJ1-1; D gene uncertain. Germline V gives CDR1 MNHNS, CDR2 SASEGT. Trimming left V 6 bases short and J 7 bases short, with 9 bases between. The CDR3 length is 11 residues. The CDR3 nucleotides read TGTGCCAGCAGCCCCACAAATGAAGCTTTCTTT. Its protein is CASSPTNEAFF.

This clonotype was detected ten times or more. V usage is TRBV5-6 and J usage is TRBJ1-1, with D unresolved. Trimming left V 0 bases short and J 2 bases short, with 5 bases between. The V gene's germline CDR1 is SGHDT and CDR2 YYEEEE. The CDR3 has 13 amino acids. The CDR3 loop is CASSLGRNTEAFF. In nucleotides, the CDR3 is TGTGCCAGCAGCTTGGGGAGAAACACTGAAGCTTTCTTT. Variable domain in full (rest from reference TRBV5-6 and TRBJ1-1): DAGVTQSPTHLIKTRGQQVTLRCSPKSGHDTVSWYQQALGQGPQFIFQYYEEEERQRGNFPDRFSGHQFPNYSSELNVNALLLGDSALYLCASSLGRNTEAFFGQGTRLTVV.

This clonotype has ten or more counts. The V gene is TRBV5-5, the J gene TRBJ1-2, with 10 bases identical to TRBD1. This CDR3 is 17 amino acids long. Germline V gene lookup returns CDR1 SGHKS and CDR2 YYEKEE (reference sequence). V was clipped by 5 bases and J by 3 bases; unmatched bases: 13. The CDR3 spells CASSYSLDRGLYYGYTF. CDR3 nucleotide sequence: TGTGCCAGCAGTTACAGTCTCGACAGGGGGCTTTACTATGGCTACACCTTC. Together with reference TRBV5-5 and TRBJ1-2, the CDR3 gives the full variable domain: DAGVTQSPTHLIKTRGQQVTLRCSPISGHKSVSWYQQVLGQGPQFIFQYYEKEERGRGNFPDRFSARQFPNYSSELNVNALLLGDSALYLCASSYSLDRGLYYGYTFGSGTRLTVV.

In this sample, this clonotype turned up many times. The chain employs TRBV5-1 and TRBJ2-7; D perhaps matches TRBD1 (6 bases). Trimming pared 2 bases from V and 6 bases from J, leaving 9 bases between. The CDR3 spans 12 residues. Germline assignment: CDR1 SGHRS and CDR2 YFSETQ. As DNA, the CDR3 is TGCGCCAGCAGCTTTACAGGGTCCGAGCAGTACTTC. It yields the protein CASSFTGSEQYF.

At least ten counts were recorded for this clonotype. The chain combines TRBV24-1 with TRBJ2-1; TRBD2 matches at 8 bases. Germline CDR1 reads KGHDR; CDR2 reads SFDVKD. The CDR3 length is 18 residues. Trimming removed 3 bases from V and 7 bases from J; junction bases left unmatched: 16. CDR3 amino acids: CATSDHPQSGSLGNEQFF. The CDR3 nucleotides read TGTGCCACCAGTGATCACCCCCAAAGCGGGAGTCTGGGGAATGAGCAGTTCTTC.

The CDR3 nucleotides are TGTGCTAGTGGTTTAGATAGAGGTAGGGGGAGGCCGAACACCGGGGAGCTGTTTTTT. Protein sequence: CASGLDRGRGRPNTGELFF. The V call is TRBV12-5, the J call TRBJ2-2; possibly TRBD1 or TRBD2 for D (6 bases each). Trimming removed 3 bases at V and 0 bases at J, with 20 bases between. CDR3 length: 19 residues. CDR1 and CDR2 from the germline V gene are LGHNT and FRNRAP.

There are many counts of this clonotype. The chain couples TRBV11-3 to TRBJ2-2, with 7 bases fitting TRBD2. The CDR3 totals 16 residues. J lost 3 bases, V lost 7 bases, and 11 bases had no gene match. The germline V gene has CDR1 SGHNT and CDR2 YENEEA. The CDR3 region has the DNA TGTGCCAGCACCCTCCTGGGGGGGTCGTACACCGGGGAGCTGTTTTTT. Translating it yields CASTLLGGSYTGELFF.

This clonotype came up many times. The chain couples TRBV5-1 to TRBJ2-7; 9 nucleotides align to TRBD2. Trimming took 3 bases from V and 5 from J; bases not matched to a gene: 9. There are 15 residues in the CDR3. Germline-derived CDR1 and CDR2 are SGHRS and YFSETQ. The DNA of the CDR3 is TGCGCCAGCAGCTCCCAAGGGACTAGCATCGACGAGCAGTACTTC. Protein product: CASSSQGTSIDEQYF.

This clonotype was seen repeatedly, ten times or more. The chain recombines TRBV28 with TRBJ1-2; D not certain. Trimming removed 6 bases at V and 3 bases at J, with 11 bases between. The germline gives CDR1 MDHEN, CDR2 SYDVKM. This CDR3 is 13 amino acids long. The CDR3 here is CASSPPRDYGYTF. CDR3 sequence (DNA): TGTGCCAGCAGCCCCCCGCGGGACTATGGCTACACCTTC.

This clonotype has a count of ten or more. The gene calls are TRBV29-1 and TRBJ1-1; unclear D gene. The length of the CDR3 is 12 residues. Germline CDR1 is SQVTM and CDR2 is ANQGSEA. Trimming took 5 bases from V and 2 from J, leaving 9 bases between them. CDR3 coding DNA: TGCAGCGTTTTTGGAGCTAACACTGAAGCTTTCTTT. Residues: CSVFGANTEAFF.

This clonotype was picked up many times. The V and J genes are TRBV6-5 and TRBJ2-5, with 11 bases matching TRBD2. CDR3 length: 15 residues. Germline CDR1 reads MNHEY; CDR2 reads SVGAGI. Trimming cost V 6 bases and J 4 bases; bases outside gene matches: 7. Written as DNA, the CDR3 is TGTGCCAGCAGCTTAGCGGGAGGGCCCTCAGAGACCCAGTACTTC. Protein: CASSLAGGPSETQYF.

In its sample, this clonotype was seen many times. The CDR3 DNA reads as TGTGCCATCAGTGAGTCGCCAGGGTCGAACACTGAAGCTTTCTTT. This sequence encodes CAISESPGSNTEAFF. V and J are TRBV10-3 and TRBJ1-1; perhaps TRBD1 as D (5 bases). The germline gives CDR1 ENHRY, CDR2 SYGVKD. The V end was cut by 0 bases, the J end by 1 base, with 9 bases between. The CDR3 consists of 15 residues.

This clonotype was recorded many times. The chain links TRBV5-1 to TRBJ2-1, with D possibly being TRBD2 (6 bases). V dropped 1 base and J dropped 0 bases, with 14 bases sitting between them. This CDR3 has 17 amino acids. Looked up from germline, CDR1 is SGHRS and CDR2 is YFSETQ. This CDR3 reads CASSLPRDFISYNEQFF. CDR3 sequence (DNA): TGCGCCAGCAGCTTGCCTAGGGACTTTATCTCCTACAATGAGCAGTTCTTC. Together with reference TRBV5-1 and TRBJ2-1, the CDR3 gives the full variable domain: KAGVTQTPRYLIKTRGQQVTLSCSPISGHRSVSWYQQTPGQGLQFLFEYFSETQRNKGNFPGRFSGRQFSNSRSEMNVSTLELGDSALYLCASSLPRDFISYNEQFFGPGTRLTVL.

This clonotype has ten or more counts. CDR3 in DNA: TGTGCCATCAGTGAGTATGATAGCGGGGGGACCTACGAGCAGTACTTC. Protein: CAISEYDSGGTYEQYF. The chain carries TRBV10-3 and TRBJ2-7; TRBD2 aligns across 10 bases. The CDR3 runs to 16 residues. The ends lost 1 base at V and 2 bases at J; junction bases unmatched: 5. CDR1 and CDR2 (germline): ENHRY, SYGVKD.

In this sample, this clonotype turned up a few times. The V gene is TRBV30, the J gene TRBJ1-1; no clear D gene. The germline V and J ends were trimmed by 0 bases and 4 bases, with 15 bases remaining between them. The CDR3 consists of 15 residues. Germline lookup yields CDR1 GTSNPN and CDR2 SVGIG (reference sequence). CDR3 region: CAWSVLDDGSTEAFF. CDR3 DNA: TGTGCCTGGAGTGTACTTGACGATGGGAGCACTGAAGCTTTCTTT.

This clonotype was detected ten times or more. This rearrangement joins TRBV9 to TRBJ2-1; tentatively, D is TRBD1 (5 bases). This CDR3 contains 16 residues. V lost 4 bases and J lost 4, with 18 bases in between. Germline CDR1 is SGDLS and CDR2 is YYNGEE. Here the CDR3 reads CASSPPRGHAYNEQFF. CDR3 in DNA: TGTGCCAGCAGCCCTCCCCGAGGACACGCATACAATGAGCAGTTCTTC.

The table lists this clonotype with many counts. The chain couples TRBV3-1 to TRBJ1-1; D unresolved. CDR3 length: 12 residues. Germline CDR1 LGHDT, CDR2 YNNKEL (reference sequence). V gave up 2 bases and J gave up 8 bases, with 9 bases separating them. In nucleotides, the CDR3 is TGTGCCAGCAGCCAAAGAGGCTTAGAAGCTTTCTTT. Translating gives CASSQRGLEAFF.

This clonotype was seen at least ten times. The J gene is TRBJ1-4, the V gene TRBV29-1; possibly TRBD1 for D (6 bases). Trimming took 7 bases from V and 8 from J, leaving 17 bases between them. From germline, CDR1 is SQVTM and CDR2 ANQGSEA. This CDR3 is built from 13 residues. Here the CDR3 DNA reads TGCAGCGCCTTAGGACAGCGGGGGGAAAAACTGTTTTTT. The encoded protein is CSALGQRGEKLFF.

This clonotype has a handful of counts. The chain combines TRBV29-1 with TRBJ2-1; 10 positions agree with TRBD1. The V segment lost 7 bases and the J segment 4 bases; nucleotides outside the gene matches: 10. The CDR3 contains 15 residues. Looked up from germline, CDR1 is SQVTM and CDR2 is ANQGSEA. The CDR3 DNA reads as TGCAGCGCCCTATCGAGGACAGGGGGGTACAATGAGCAGTTCTTC. Protein: CSALSRTGGYNEQFF.

The table lists this clonotype with many counts. This sequence joins TRBV12-3 or TRBV12-4 and TRBJ2-3, with 7 positions matching TRBD2. CDR3 length: 15 residues. Trimming took 3 bases from V and 4 from J; bases not matched to a gene: 7. Here the CDR3 reads CASSFFLGGADTQYF. CDR3 nucleotide sequence: TGTGCCAGCAGTTTCTTTCTGGGGGGGGCAGATACGCAGTATTTT.

This clonotype was observed at least ten times. The chain employs TRBV6-5 and TRBJ2-1, with TRBD1 matching over 7 bases. With V trimmed by 6 bases and J by 2 bases, 10 bases remained unmatched. Germline loops: CDR1 MNHEY, CDR2 SVGAGI. The CDR3 covers 16 residues. The CDR3 sequence: CASRSSQGETYNEQFF. CDR3 DNA sequence: TGTGCCAGCAGAAGCAGTCAGGGGGAGACCTACAATGAGCAGTTCTTC.

At least ten counts were recorded for this clonotype. This chain joins TRBV30 and TRBJ2-3; D gene unclear. Trimming pared 0 bases from V and 3 bases from J, leaving 7 bases between. This CDR3 has 13 amino acids. Germline lookup yields CDR1 GTSNPN and CDR2 SVGIG (reference sequence). The CDR3 sequence is CAWSVLGTDTQYF. The DNA of the CDR3 is TGTGCCTGGAGTGTACTGGGTACAGATACGCAGTATTTT.

The table lists this clonotype with many counts. The V gene is TRBV20-1, the J gene TRBJ1-6; 8 nucleotides match TRBD1. The CDR3 runs 13 residues. Trimming removed 5 bases from V and 9 bases from J; junction bases left unmatched: 6. CDR1 and CDR2 from the germline V gene are DFQATT and SNEGSKA (reference sequence). The CDR3 DNA reads TGCAGTGCTTGGGAGGACAGGGCTTCACCCCTCCACTTT. Its protein product is CSAWEDRASPLHF.

The sample holds a few counts of this clonotype. The gene calls are TRBV15 and TRBJ2-1; no clear D gene. V dropped 5 bases and J dropped 9 bases, with 8 bases sitting between them. Germline CDR1 reads LNHNV; CDR2 reads YYDKDF (reference sequence). CDR3 size: 11 residues. CDR3 DNA sequence: TGTGCCACCAGCGAAAATAGTGAGCAGTTCTTC. Residues: CATSENSEQFF.

The table lists this clonotype with many counts. The CDR3 protein is CASEPLAGDFTDTQYF. Written as DNA, the CDR3 is TGTGCCAGCGAGCCACTAGCGGGAGACTTCACAGATACGCAGTATTTT. The chain carries TRBV6-2 or TRBV6-3 and TRBJ2-3; 11 positions agree with TRBD2. The CDR3 totals 16 residues. Germline trimming cut 8 bases from V and 2 bases from J; bases unmatched to any gene: 9. Germline V lookup: CDR1 MNHEY, CDR2 SVGEGT.